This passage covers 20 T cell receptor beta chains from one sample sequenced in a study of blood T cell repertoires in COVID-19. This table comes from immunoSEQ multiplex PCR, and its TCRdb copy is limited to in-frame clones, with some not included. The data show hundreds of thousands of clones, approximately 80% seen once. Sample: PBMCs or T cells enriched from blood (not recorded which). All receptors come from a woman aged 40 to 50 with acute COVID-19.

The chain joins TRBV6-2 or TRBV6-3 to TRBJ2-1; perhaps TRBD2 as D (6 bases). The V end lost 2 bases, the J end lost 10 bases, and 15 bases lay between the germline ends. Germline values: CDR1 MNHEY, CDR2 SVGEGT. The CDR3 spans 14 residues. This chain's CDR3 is CASSYGTQAWEQFF. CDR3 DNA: TGTGCCAGCAGTTACGGGACTCAGGCGTGGGAGCAGTTCTTC.

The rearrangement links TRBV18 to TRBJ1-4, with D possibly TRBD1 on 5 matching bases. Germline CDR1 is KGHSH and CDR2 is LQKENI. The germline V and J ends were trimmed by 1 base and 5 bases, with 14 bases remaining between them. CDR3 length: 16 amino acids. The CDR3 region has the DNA TGTGCCAGCTCACCACTTCAGGGTAATGTAAATGAAAAACTGTTTTTT. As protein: CASSPLQGNVNEKLFF.

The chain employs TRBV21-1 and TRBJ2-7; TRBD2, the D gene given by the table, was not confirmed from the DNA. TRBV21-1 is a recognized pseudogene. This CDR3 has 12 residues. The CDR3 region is CASSPGGDRQYF. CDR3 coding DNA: TGTGCCAGCAGTCCTGGGGGGGATCGGCAGTACTTC.

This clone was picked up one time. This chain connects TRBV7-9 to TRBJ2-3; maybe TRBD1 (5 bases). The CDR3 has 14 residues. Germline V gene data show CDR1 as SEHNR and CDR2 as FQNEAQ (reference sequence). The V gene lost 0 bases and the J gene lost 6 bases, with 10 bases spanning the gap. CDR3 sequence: CASSLAGAGDTQYF. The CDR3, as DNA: TGTGCCAGCAGCTTAGCAGGGGCTGGGGATACGCAGTATTTT. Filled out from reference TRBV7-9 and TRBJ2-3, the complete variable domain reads DTGVSQNPRHKITKRGQNVTFRCDPISEHNRLYWYRQTLGQGPEFLTYFQNEAQLEKSRLLSDRFSAERPKGSFSTLEIQRTEQGDSAMYLCASSLAGAGDTQYFGPGTRLTVL.

The CDR3 coding sequence is TGCGCCAGCAGCTTGGAGGGTTGGAGGATACCGGGACTAGCGGGGGGTCGCGGCACCTACGAGCAGTACTTC. Amino acids: CASSLEGWRIPGLAGGRGTYEQYF. The J gene is TRBJ2-7, the V gene TRBV5-1; 15 nucleotides match TRBD2. The CDR3 loop spans 24 amino acids. The germline gives CDR1 SGHRS, CDR2 YFSETQ. The junction had 24 bases not matched to a gene; V was cut back by 0 bases and J by 2 bases.

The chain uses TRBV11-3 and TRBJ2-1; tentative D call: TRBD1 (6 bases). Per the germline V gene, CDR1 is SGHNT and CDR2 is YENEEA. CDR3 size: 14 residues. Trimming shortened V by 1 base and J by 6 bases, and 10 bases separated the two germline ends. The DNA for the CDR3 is TGTGCCAGCAGCTTAGCGAGGGGGAGCAATGAGCAGTTCTTC. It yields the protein CASSLARGSNEQFF.

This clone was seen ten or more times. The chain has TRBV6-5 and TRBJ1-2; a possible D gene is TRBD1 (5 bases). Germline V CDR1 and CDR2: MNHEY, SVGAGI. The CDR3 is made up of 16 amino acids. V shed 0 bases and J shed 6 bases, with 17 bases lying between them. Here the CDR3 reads CASSYSHVAQENGYTF. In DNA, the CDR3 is TGTGCCAGCAGTTACTCCCACGTCGCACAGGAGAATGGCTACACCTTC.

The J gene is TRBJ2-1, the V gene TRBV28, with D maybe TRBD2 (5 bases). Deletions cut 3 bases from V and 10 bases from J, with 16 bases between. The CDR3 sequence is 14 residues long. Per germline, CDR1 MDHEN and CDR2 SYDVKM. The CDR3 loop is CASSFQRLSREQFF. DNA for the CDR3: TGTGCCAGCAGTTTTCAGCGGCTTAGTCGGGAGCAGTTCTTC. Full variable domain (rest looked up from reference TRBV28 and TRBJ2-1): DVKVTQSSRYLVKRTGEKVFLECVQDMDHENMFWYRQDPGLGLRLIYFSYDVKMKEKGDIPEGYSVSREKKERFSLILESASTNQTSMYLCASSFQRLSREQFFGPGTRLTVL.

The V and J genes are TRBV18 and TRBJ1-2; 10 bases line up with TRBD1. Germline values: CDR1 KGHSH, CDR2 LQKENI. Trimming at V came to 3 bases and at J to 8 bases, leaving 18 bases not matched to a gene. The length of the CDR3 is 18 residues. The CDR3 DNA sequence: TGTGCCAGCTCACCGAGCATTGATCCGGGACAGGGGTTGAACGGCTACACCTTC. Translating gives CASSPSIDPGQGLNGYTF.

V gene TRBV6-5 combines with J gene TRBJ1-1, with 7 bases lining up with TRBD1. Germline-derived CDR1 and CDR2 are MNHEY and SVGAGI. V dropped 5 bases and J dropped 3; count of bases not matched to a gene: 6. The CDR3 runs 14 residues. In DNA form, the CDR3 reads TGTGCCAGCAGTCCCCGGGACAGATACACTGAAGCTTTCTTT. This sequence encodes CASSPRDRYTEAFF.

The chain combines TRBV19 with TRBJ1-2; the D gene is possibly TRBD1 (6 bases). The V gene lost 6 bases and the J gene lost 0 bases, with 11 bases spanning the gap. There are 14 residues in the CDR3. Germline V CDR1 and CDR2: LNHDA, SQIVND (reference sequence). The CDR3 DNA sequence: TGTGCCAGTAGGGACAGTTTGGCTAACTATGGCTACACCTTC. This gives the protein CASRDSLANYGYTF.

CDR3 sequence reads: CASSWRDSSGNTIYF. The CDR3 DNA sequence: TGTGCCAGCAGCTGGCGGGACAGTTCTGGAAACACCATATATTTT. The chain employs TRBV7-2 and TRBJ1-3; 7 bases match TRBD1. Germline CDR1 and CDR2: SGHTA and FQGNSA. The CDR3 runs to 15 residues. J gave up 1 base and V 4 bases, and 4 bases lay outside the gene matches.

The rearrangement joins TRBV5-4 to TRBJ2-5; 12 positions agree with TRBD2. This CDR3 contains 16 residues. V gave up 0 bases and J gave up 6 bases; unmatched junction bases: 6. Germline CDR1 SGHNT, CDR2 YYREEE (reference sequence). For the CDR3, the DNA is TGTGCCAGCAGCTTGGGGACTAGCGGGGTATCAAAGACCCAGTACTTC. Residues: CASSLGTSGVSKTQYF.

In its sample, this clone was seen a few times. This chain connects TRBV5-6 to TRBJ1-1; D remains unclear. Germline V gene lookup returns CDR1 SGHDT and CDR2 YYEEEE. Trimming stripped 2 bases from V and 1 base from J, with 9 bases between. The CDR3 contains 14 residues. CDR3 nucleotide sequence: TGTGCCAGCAGCTTAACCAAGCCGAACACTGAAGCTTTCTTT. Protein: CASSLTKPNTEAFF.

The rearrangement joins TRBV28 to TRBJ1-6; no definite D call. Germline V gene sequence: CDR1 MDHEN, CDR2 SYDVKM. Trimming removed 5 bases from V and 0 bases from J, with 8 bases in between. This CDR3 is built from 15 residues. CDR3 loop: CASSPQSSYNSPLHF. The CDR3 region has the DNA TGTGCCAGCAGTCCACAGAGCTCCTATAATTCACCCCTCCACTTT.

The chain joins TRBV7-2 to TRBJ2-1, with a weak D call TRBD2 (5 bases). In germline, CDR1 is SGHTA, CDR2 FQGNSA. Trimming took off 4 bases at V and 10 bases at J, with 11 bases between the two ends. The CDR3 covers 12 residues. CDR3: CASSSRAEEQFF. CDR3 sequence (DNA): TGTGCCAGCAGCTCGAGGGCGGAGGAGCAGTTCTTC.

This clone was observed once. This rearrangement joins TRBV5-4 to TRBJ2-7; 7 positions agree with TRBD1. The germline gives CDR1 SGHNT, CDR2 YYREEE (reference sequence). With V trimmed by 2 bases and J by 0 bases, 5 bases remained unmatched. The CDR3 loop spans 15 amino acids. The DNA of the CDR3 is TGTGCCAGCAGCTTTGGACAGGCCTCCTCCTACGAGCAGTACTTC. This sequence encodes CASSFGQASSYEQYF. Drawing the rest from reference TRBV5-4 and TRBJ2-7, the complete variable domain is ETGVTQSPTHLIKTRGQQVTLRCSSQSGHNTVSWYQQALGQGPQFIFQYYREEENGRGNFPPRFSGLQFPNYSSELNVNALELDDSALYLCASSFGQASSYEQYFGPGTRLTVT.

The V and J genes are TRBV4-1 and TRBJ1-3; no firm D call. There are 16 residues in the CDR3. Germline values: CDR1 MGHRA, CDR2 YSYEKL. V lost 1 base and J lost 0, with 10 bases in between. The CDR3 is CASSQVAGPSGNTIYF. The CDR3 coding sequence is TGCGCCAGCAGCCAAGTGGCGGGCCCCTCTGGAAACACCATATATTTT.

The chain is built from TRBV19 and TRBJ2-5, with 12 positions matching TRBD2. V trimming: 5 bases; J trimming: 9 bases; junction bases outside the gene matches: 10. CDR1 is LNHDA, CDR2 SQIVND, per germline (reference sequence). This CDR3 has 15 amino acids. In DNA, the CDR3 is TGTGCCAGTAGTTCCGGACTAGCGGGGTCCGCGTCCCAGTACTTC. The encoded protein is CASSSGLAGSASQYF.

CDR3 amino acids: CASRRGLAGGPPYEQYF. The DNA of the CDR3 is TGTGCCAGCAGGCGCGGACTAGCGGGAGGGCCCCCCTACGAGCAGTACTTC. The rearrangement joins TRBV28 to TRBJ2-7; TRBD2 matches 15 bases. In germline, CDR1 is MDHEN, CDR2 SYDVKM. The ends lost 6 bases at V and 2 bases at J; junction bases unmatched: 8. This CDR3 region has 17 residues.